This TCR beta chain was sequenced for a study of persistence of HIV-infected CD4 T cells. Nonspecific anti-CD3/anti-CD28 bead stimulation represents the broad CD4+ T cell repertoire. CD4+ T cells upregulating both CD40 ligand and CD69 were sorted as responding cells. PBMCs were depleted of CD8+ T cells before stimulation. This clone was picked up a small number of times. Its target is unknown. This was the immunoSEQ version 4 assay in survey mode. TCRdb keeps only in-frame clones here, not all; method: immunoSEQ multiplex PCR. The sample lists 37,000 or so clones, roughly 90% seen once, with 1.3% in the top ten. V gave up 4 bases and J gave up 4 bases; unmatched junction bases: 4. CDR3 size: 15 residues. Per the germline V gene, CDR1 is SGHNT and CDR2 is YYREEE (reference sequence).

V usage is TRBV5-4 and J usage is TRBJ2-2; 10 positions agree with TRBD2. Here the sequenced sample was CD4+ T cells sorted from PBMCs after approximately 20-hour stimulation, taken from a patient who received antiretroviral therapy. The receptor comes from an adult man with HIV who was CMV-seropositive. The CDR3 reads CASSRLAGGTGELFF. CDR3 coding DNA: TGTGCCAGCAGCCGGTTAGCGGGAGGCACCGGGGAGCTGTTTTTT.